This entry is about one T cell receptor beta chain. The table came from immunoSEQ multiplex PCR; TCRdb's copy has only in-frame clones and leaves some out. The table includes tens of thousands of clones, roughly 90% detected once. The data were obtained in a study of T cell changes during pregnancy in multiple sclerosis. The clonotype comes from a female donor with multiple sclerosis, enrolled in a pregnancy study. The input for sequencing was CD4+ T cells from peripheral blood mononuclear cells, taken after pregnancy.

CDR3 region: CAVGQGLSQYGYTF. CDR3 DNA: TGTGCTGTCGGACAGGGTCTATCCCAGTATGGCTACACCTTC. The chain has TRBV30 and TRBJ1-2, with TRBD1 matching 8 bases. The CDR3 consists of 14 residues. The germline CDR1 and CDR2 sequences are GTSNPN and SVGIG (reference sequence).